A single T cell receptor beta chain is shown here with its context. The data are from a study of monozygotic twins with inflammatory bowel disease. Generation of cDNA took place in eight separate reactions per sample. Reanalyzing the 5' RACE reads, TCRdb keeps one entry per CDR3 protein, without DNA. The sample has over 100,000 distinct CDR3 sequences, and its top ten clones hold around an eighth. The source is a human donor with ulcerative colitis or Crohn's disease, or a healthy co-twin of an affected twin (not recorded which). The specimen was blood.

CDR3 region: CASSSLVPSGNEQFF. This chain links TRBV5-1 with TRBJ2-1; the D call of TRBD1 rests on TCRdb alone, since no DNA is present to check it. The CDR3 totals 15 residues. Germline loops: CDR1 SGHRS, CDR2 YFSETQ.